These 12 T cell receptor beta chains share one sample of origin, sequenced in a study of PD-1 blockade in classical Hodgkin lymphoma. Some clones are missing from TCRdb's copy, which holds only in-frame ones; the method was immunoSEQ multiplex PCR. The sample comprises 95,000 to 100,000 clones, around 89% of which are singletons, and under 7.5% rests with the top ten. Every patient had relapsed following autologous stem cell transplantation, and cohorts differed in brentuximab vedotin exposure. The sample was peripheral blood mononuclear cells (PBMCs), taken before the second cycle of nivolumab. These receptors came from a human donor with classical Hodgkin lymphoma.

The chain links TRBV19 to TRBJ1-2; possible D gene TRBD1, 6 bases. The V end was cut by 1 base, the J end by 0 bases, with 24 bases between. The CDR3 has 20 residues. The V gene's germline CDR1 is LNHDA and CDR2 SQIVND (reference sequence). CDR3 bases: TGTGCCAGTAGTATAGCCCTCCTAACAGGGTCCCTTTCTACTAACTATGGCTACACCTTC. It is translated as CASSIALLTGSLSTNYGYTF.

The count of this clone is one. This chain's CDR3 is CASSVGTSGTYEQYF. The CDR3 coding sequence is TGTGCCAGCAGCGTAGGGACTAGCGGAACCTACGAGCAGTACTTC. The genes are TRBV9 and TRBJ2-7; 10 bases match TRBD2. Trimming took 0 bases from V and 2 from J; bases not matched to a gene: 2. Germline V gene data show CDR1 as SGDLS and CDR2 as YYNGEE. The CDR3 runs to 15 residues.

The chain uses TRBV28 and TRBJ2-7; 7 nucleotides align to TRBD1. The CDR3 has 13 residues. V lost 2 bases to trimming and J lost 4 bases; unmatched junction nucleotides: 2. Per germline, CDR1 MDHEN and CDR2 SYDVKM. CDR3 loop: CASSLGRGYEQYF. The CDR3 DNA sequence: TGTGCCAGCAGTTTAGGCAGGGGGTACGAGCAGTACTTC.

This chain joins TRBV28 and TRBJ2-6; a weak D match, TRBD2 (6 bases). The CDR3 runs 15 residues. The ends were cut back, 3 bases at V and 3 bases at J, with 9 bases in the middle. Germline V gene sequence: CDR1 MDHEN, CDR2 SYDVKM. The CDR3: CASSFAGSGANVLTF. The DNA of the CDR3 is TGTGCCAGCAGTTTCGCCGGGAGTGGGGCCAACGTCCTGACTTTC.

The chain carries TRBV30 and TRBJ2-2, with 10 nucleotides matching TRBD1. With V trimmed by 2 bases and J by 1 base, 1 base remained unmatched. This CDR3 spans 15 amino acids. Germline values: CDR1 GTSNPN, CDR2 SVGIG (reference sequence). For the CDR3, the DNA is TGTGCCTGGAGTAGGGACAGGGGGAACACCGGGGAGCTGTTTTTT. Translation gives CAWSRDRGNTGELFF. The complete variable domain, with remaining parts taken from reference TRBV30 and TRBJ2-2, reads SQTIHQWPATLVQPVGSPLSLECTVEGTSNPNLYWYRQAAGRGLQLLFYSVGIGQISSEVPQNLSASRPQDRQFILSSKKLLLSDSGFYLCAWSRDRGNTGELFFGEGSRLTVL.

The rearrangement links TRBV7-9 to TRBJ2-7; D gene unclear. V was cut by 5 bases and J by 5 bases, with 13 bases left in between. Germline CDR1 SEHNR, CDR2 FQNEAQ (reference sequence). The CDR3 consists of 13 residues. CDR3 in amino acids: CASSDERVHEQYF. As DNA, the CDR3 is TGTGCCAGCAGCGACGAACGGGTCCACGAGCAGTACTTC.

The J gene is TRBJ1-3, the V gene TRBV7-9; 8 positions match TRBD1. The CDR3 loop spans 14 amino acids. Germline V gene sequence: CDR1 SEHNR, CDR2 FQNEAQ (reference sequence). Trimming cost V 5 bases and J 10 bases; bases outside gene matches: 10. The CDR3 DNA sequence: TGTGCCAGCAGCCCTCGGACAGGGCTATGGACCATATATTTT. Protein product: CASSPRTGLWTIYF.

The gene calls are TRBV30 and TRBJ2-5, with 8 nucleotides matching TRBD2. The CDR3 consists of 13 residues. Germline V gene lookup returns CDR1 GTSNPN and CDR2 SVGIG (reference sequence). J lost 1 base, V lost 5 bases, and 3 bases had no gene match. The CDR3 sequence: CAWDGGAQETQYF. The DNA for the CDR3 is TGTGCCTGGGACGGGGGGGCCCAAGAGACCCAGTACTTC.

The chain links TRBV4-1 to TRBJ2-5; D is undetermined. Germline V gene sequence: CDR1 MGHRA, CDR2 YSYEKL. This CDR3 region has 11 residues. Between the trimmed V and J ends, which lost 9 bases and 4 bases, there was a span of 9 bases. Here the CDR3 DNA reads TGCGCCAGGCCGAGAGGAGAGACCCAGTACTTC. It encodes CARPRGETQYF.

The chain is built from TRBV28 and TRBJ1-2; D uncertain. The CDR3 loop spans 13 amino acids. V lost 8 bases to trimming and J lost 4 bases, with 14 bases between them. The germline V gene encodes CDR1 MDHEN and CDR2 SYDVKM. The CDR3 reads CASSTGKLYGYTF. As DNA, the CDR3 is TGTGCCAGCTCCACGGGAAAACTCTATGGCTACACCTTC.

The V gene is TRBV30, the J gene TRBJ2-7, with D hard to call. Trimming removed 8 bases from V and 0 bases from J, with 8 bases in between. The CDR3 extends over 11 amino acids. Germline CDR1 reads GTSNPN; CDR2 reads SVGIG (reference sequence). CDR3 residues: CAGRSSYEQYF. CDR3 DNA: TGTGCCGGGCGGAGCTCCTACGAGCAGTACTTC.

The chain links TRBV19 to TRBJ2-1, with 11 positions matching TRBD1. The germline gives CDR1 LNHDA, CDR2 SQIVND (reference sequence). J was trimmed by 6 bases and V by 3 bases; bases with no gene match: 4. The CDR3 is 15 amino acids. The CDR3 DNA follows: TGTGCCAGTAGTATCGGGGACAGGGGGGTCAATGAGCAGTTCTTC. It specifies CASSIGDRGVNEQFF. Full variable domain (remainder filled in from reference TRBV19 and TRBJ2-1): DGGITQSPKYLFRKEGQNVTLSCEQNLNHDAMYWYRQDPGQGLRLIYYSQIVNDFQKGDIAEGYSVSREKKESFPLTVTSAQKNPTAFYLCASSIGDRGVNEQFFGPGTRLTVL.